This record looks at one T cell receptor (beta chain) sequence and its context. Repertoires were generated with immunoSEQ multiplex PCR, while TCRdb's copy carries only in-frame clones and drops some. The profile shows around 250,000 clones, just over 85% of them singletons. Participants reported their clinical history, and cohort assignment relied on those reports. This record belongs to a study of blood T cell repertoires in COVID-19. As for the study in general: PBMCs, B-cell-depleted T cells, or T cells provided the cDNA or gDNA that made up the material.

This CDR3 is 13 amino acids long. Germline-derived CDR1 and CDR2 are SGHNT and YYREEE (reference sequence). With 4 bases removed from V and 1 base from J, the gap between germline ends came to 8 bases. This TCR was sampled from a young man who had recovered from COVID-19. The chain combines TRBV5-4 with TRBJ1-1, with D maybe TRBD1 (6 bases). The sample taken for sequencing was PBMCs or T cells enriched from blood (not recorded which). The CDR3 spells CASSGTPNTEAFF. CDR3 in DNA: TGTGCCAGCAGCGGGACACCGAACACTGAAGCTTTCTTT.